Listed here is a single TCR beta chain. Its cognate antigen is unknown. Only in-frame clones appear in the TCRdb table, and some are missing; sequencing was by immunoSEQ multiplex PCR. Among about 50,000 clones listed, roughly nine tenths were seen once. The data stem from a study of CD4+ T cells in melanoma. Study-wide results and caveats: CD8+ T cell, macrophage and B cell function reportedly correlated with neoantigen-specific CD4+ T cells. Neoantigen-specific CD4+ T cells in melanoma reportedly had diverse differentiation states.

V shed 5 bases, J shed 7 bases, and the junction held 7 bases outside the gene matches. This CDR3 is 13 amino acids long. CDR1 and CDR2 (germline): GTSNPN, SVGIG (reference sequence). The sequence was collected from a human donor with melanoma. The rearrangement links TRBV30 to TRBJ2-2; TRBD2 matches at 7 bases. Sequencing used peripheral blood. The CDR3 protein is CAWEGGLVGELFF. The CDR3 region has the DNA TGTGCCTGGGAGGGAGGGTTGGTCGGGGAGCTGTTTTTT.